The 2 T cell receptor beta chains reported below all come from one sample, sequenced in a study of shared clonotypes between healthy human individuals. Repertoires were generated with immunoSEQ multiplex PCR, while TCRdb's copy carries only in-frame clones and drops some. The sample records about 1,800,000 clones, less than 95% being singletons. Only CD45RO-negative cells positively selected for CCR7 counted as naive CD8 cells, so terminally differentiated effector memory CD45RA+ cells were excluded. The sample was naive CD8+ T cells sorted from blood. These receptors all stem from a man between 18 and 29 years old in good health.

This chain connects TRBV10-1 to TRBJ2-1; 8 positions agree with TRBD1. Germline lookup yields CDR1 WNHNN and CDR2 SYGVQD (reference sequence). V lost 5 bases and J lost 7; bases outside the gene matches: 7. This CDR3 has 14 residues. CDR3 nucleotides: TGCGCCAGCAGTCAGGGGGCGTCTGGAAATGAGCAGTTCTTC. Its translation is CASSQGASGNEQFF.

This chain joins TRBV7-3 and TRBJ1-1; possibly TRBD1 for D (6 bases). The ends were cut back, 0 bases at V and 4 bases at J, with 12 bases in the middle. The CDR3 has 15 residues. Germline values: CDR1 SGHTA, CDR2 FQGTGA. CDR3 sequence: CASSLTGGWGTEAFF. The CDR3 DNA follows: TGTGCCAGCAGCTTAACAGGGGGATGGGGCACTGAAGCTTTCTTT. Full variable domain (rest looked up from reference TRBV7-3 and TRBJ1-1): GAGVSQTPSNKVTEKGKYVELRCDPISGHTALYWYRQSLGQGPEFLIYFQGTGAADDSGLPNDRFFAVRPEGSVSTLKIQRTERGDSAVYLCASSLTGGWGTEAFFGQGTRLTVV.